Following are 10 T cell receptor beta chains from one sample sequenced in a study of T cells after somatic rescue of genetic block (dated by TCRdb to about 2020). The library came from the immunoSEQ multiplex PCR assay. TCRdb obtained this table from immuneACCESS and retained in-frame rearrangements with V and J assigned. These tables miss some clones; where compared with another copy, unresolved V genes account for less than half of the shortfall, and the remainder is unexplained. The sample table lists tens of thousands of clones, about 92% of them with a count of one. The top ten constitute 3% of the sample. Input material: peripheral blood mononuclear cells (PBMCs). The receptors stem from a man aged 40-49 years.

The V and J genes are TRBV6-6 and TRBJ2-1, with D unresolved. V lost 2 bases to trimming and J lost 8 bases, with 10 bases between them. Germline-derived CDR1 and CDR2 are MNHNY and SVGAGI (reference sequence). This CDR3 spans 13 amino acids. The chain's CDR3 is CASSYPGSDEQFF. CDR3 coding DNA: TGTGCCAGCAGTTACCCCGGGTCGGATGAGCAGTTCTTC.

The V call is TRBV5-1, the J call TRBJ2-7; possibly TRBD1 for D (5 bases). V dropped 0 bases and J dropped 0 bases, with 10 bases sitting between them. This CDR3 is built from 15 residues. Germline values: CDR1 SGHRS, CDR2 YFSETQ. CDR3 loop: CASSLAPDTSYEQYF. The DNA of the CDR3 is TGCGCCAGCAGCTTGGCGCCGGACACCTCCTACGAGCAGTACTTC.

The rearrangement uses TRBV18 and TRBJ1-1; D is uncertain. The germline gives CDR1 KGHSH, CDR2 LQKENI. The ends were cut back, 0 bases at V and 6 bases at J, with 8 bases in the middle. The CDR3 consists of 13 residues. CDR3: CASSPPATSEAFF. The CDR3 nucleotides are TGTGCCAGCTCACCACCGGCCACATCTGAAGCTTTCTTT.

The chain employs TRBV2 and TRBJ2-1, with a weak D call TRBD2 (6 bases). The ends were cut back, 5 bases at V and 2 bases at J, with 16 bases in the middle. Per the germline V gene, CDR1 is SNHLY and CDR2 is FYNNEI. The CDR3 is 16 residues long. CDR3: CASSPPGLPTYNEQFF. The CDR3 region has the DNA TGTGCCAGCAGTCCACCGGGACTCCCAACCTACAATGAGCAGTTCTTC.

This sequence joins TRBV28 and TRBJ2-3; TRBD2 aligns across 12 bases. The CDR3 extends over 15 amino acids. Germline trimming cut 7 bases from V and 4 bases from J; bases unmatched to any gene: 6. Germline V gene data show CDR1 as MDHEN and CDR2 as SYDVKM. Here the CDR3 reads CASTVTSGRSDTQYF. The CDR3 DNA reads TGTGCCAGCACCGTGACTAGCGGGAGATCAGATACGCAGTATTTT.

The gene calls are TRBV7-2 and TRBJ2-1, with 11 bases that match TRBD2. Trimming at V came to 5 bases and at J to 4 bases, leaving 7 bases not matched to a gene. CDR3 length equals 16 residues. Germline CDR1 and CDR2: SGHTA and FQGNSA. Here the CDR3 reads CASSRRLAGLYNEQFF. Written as DNA, the CDR3 is TGTGCCAGCAGCCGTCGACTAGCGGGACTTTACAATGAGCAGTTCTTC.

This clone was detected only once. The chain combines TRBV4-2 with TRBJ2-1; TRBD2 agrees at 10 bases. With 0 bases clipped from V and 3 bases from J, the junction kept 11 bases outside the gene matches. CDR3 length equals 19 residues. Germline V gene lookup returns CDR1 LGHNA and CDR2 YNFKEQ. Written as DNA, the CDR3 is TGTGCCAGCAGCCAAGATGGCCCCGGGATAGCGGGAGGCTACAATGAGCAGTTCTTC. Protein: CASSQDGPGIAGGYNEQFF.

This rearrangement joins TRBV19 to TRBJ2-5, with D possibly being TRBD1 or TRBD2 (5 bases each). From germline, CDR1 is LNHDA and CDR2 SQIVND (reference sequence). V was trimmed by 3 bases and J by 3 bases, leaving 14 bases between them. This CDR3 spans 15 amino acids. The DNA of the CDR3 is TGTGCCAGTAGTATGGGGGTGAGGGGCGAAGAGACCCAGTACTTC. This encodes CASSMGVRGEETQYF.

The chain links TRBV19 to TRBJ1-2; D is undetermined. In germline, CDR1 is LNHDA, CDR2 SQIVND (reference sequence). The CDR3 covers 11 residues. Trimming cost V 3 bases and J 6 bases, with 5 bases left between them. The CDR3 region is CASSMRNGYTF. The DNA for the CDR3 is TGTGCCAGTAGTATGCGGAATGGCTACACCTTC.

The chain joins TRBV4-3 to TRBJ2-1; D perhaps matches TRBD2 (5 bases). Trimming removed 1 base at V and 7 bases at J, with 11 bases between. Per the germline V gene, CDR1 is LGHNA and CDR2 is YSLEER. The length of the CDR3 is 14 residues. CDR3 nucleotides: TGCGCCAGCAGCCAAGTTACGGGATGGAATGAGCAGTTCTTC. Translated: CASSQVTGWNEQFF.